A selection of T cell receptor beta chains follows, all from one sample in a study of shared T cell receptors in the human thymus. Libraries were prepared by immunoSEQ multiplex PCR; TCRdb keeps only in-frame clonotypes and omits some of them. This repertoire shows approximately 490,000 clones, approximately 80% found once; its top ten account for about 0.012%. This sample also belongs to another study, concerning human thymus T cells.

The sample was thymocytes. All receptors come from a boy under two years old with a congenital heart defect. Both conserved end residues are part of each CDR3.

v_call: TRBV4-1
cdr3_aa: CASSPVRARTKNNEQFF

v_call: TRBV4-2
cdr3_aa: CASSNTGQGDQPQHF

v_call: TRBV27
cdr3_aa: CASSLGQGARNEQFF

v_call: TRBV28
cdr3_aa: CASSFFRAPSYEQYF

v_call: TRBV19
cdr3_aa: CASGQFNEQYF

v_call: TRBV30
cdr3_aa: CAWSDRSSYNEQFF

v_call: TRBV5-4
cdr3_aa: CASSFMTSGRVGGTDTQYF

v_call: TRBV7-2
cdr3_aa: CASSRIASDFSYEQYF

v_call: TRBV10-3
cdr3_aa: CAISPETGGGKGQPQHF

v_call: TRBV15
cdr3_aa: CATSKDRGLHNYGYTF

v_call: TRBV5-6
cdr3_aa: CASSPTPQGTDYGYTF

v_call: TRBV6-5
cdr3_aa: CASSYSKSGASYEQYF

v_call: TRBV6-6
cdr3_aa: CASSYPGTSGYNEQFF

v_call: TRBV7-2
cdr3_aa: CASSLSPYEQYF

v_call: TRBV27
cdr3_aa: CASSQGTRTEAFF

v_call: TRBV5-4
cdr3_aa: CASSSPGLDLSDTQYF

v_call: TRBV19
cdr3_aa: CASSTLPRYRVAQPQHF

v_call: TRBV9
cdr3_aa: CASSVATGQEETQYF

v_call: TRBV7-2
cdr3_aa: CASSPPPGQGLYEQYF

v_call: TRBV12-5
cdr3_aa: CASGFHRTSGTYEQYF

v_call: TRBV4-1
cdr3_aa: CASSQARAGGIDEQFF

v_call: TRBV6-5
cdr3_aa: CASSYAVAASTDTQYF

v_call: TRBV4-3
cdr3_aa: CASSHDRGKARNSPLHF

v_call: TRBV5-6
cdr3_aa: CASSPGQGKAGELFF

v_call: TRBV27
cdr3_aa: CASSSKPRAEPSYEQYF